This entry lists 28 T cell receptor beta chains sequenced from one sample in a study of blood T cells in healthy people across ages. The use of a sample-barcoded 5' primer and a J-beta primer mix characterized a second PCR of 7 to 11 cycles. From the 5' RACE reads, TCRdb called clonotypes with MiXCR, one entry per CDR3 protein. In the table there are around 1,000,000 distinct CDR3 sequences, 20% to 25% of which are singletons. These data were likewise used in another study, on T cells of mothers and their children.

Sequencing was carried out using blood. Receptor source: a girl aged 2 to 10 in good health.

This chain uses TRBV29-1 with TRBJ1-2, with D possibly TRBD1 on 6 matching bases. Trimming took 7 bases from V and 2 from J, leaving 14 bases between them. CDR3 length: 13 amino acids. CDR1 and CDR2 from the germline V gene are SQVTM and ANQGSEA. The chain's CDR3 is CSGRTEKNYGYTF. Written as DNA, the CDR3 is TGCAGCGGAAGGACAGAAAAGAACTATGGCTACACCTTC.

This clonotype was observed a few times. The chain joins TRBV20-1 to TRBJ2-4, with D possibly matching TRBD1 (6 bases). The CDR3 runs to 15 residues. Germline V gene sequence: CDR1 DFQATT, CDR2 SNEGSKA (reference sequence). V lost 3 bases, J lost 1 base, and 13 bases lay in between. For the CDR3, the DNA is TGCAGTGCTAGTTCAGGGGAAGTGGCCAAAAACATTCAGTACTTC. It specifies CSASSGEVAKNIQYF.

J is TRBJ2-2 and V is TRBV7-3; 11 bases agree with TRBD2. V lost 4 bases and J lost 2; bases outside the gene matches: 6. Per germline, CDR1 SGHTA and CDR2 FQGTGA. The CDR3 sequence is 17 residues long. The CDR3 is CASSSIAGGSNTGELFF. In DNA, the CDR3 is TGTGCCAGCAGCTCAATAGCGGGAGGGAGTAACACCGGGGAGCTGTTTTTT.

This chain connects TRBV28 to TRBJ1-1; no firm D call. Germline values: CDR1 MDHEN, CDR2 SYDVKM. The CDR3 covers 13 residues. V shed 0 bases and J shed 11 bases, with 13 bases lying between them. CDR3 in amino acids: CASSLWAQKEAFF. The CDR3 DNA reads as TGTGCCAGCAGTTTATGGGCCCAAAAAGAGGCTTTCTTT. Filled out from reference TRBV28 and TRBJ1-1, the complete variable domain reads DVKVTQSSRYLVKRTGEKVFLECVQDMDHENMFWYRQDPGLGLRLIYFSYDVKMKEKGDIPEGYSVSREKKERFSLILESASTNQTSMYLCASSLWAQKEAFFGQGTRLTVV.

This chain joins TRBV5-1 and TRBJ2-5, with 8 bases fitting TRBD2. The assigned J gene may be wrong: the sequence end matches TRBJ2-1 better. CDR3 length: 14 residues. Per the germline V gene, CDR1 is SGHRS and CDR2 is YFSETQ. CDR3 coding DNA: TGCGCCAGCAGCCAGGGACTAGGGGTTGCTGAGCAGTTCTTC. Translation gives CASSQGLGVAEQFF.

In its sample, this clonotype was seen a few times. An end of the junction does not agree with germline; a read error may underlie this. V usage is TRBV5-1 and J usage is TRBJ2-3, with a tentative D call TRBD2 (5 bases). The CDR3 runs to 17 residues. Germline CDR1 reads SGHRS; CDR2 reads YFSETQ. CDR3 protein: CASSGGADAPSTDTQYF. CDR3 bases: TGCGCCAGCAGCGGAGGAGCGGACGCTCCTAGCACGGATACGCAGTATTTT.

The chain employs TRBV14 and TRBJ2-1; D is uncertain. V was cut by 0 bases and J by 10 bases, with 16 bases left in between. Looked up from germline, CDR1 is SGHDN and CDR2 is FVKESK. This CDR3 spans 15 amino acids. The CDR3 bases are TGTGCCAGCAGCCAAGATATAGGGAAGGGTTACGAGCAGTTCTTC. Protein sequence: CASSQDIGKGYEQFF.

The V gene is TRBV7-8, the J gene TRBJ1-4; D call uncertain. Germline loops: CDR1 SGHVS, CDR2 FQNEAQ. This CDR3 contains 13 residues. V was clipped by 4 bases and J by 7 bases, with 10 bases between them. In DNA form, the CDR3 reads TGTGCCAGCAGCTCCTATAACGCTGAAAAACTGTTTTTT. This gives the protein CASSSYNAEKLFF. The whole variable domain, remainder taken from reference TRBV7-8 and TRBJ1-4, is GAGVSQSPRYKVAKRGQDVALRCDPISGHVSLFWYQQALGQGPEFLTYFQNEAQLDKSGLPSDRFFAERPEGSVSTLKIQRTQQEDSAVYLCASSSYNAEKLFFGSGTQLSVL.

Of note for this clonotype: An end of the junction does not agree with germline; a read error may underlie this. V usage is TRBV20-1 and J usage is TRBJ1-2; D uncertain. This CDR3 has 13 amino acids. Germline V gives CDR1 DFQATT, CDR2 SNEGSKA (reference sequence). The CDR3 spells CSTRDTGYYGYTF. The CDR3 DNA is TGCAGTACTAGAGATACCGGGTACTATGGCTACACCTTC.

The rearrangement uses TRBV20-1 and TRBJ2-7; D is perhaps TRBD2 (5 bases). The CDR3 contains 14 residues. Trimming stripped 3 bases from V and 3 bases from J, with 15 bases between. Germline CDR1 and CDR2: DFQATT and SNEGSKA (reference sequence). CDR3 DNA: TGCAGTGCTAGCGCCAGCGGTCAGCACTACGAGCAGTACTTC. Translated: CSASASGQHYEQYF.

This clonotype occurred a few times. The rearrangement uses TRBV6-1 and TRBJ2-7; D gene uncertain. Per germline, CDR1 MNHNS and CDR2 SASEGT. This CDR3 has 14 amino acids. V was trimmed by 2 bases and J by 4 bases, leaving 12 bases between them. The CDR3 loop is CASSEIEAGYEQYF. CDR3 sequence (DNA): TGTGCCAGCAGTGAAATTGAGGCCGGATACGAGCAGTACTTC.

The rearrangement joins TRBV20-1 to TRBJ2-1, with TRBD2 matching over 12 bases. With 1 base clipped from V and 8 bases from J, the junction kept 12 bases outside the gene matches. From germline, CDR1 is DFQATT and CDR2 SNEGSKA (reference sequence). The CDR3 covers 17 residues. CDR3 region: CSARGPDTSGGRDEQFF. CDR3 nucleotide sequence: TGCAGTGCTAGAGGTCCCGATACTAGCGGGGGGCGGGATGAGCAGTTCTTC.

The CDR3 coding sequence is TGTGCCAGCAGCTTCGGACTAGCGGGAACCACAGATACGCAGTATTTT. This sequence encodes CASSFGLAGTTDTQYF. This sequence joins TRBV6-5 and TRBJ2-3, with 12 bases fitting TRBD2. The germline CDR1 and CDR2 sequences are MNHEY and SVGAGI. Unmatched junction bases numbered 6, after V lost 6 bases and J lost 2 bases. CDR3 size: 16 residues.

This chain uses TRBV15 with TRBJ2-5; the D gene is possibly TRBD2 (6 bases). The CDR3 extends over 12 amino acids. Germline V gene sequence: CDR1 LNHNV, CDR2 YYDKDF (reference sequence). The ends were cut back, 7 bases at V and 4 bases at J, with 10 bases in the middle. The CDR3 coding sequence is TGTGCCACCACGACTAGGGGAGAGACCCAGTACTTC. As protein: CATTTRGETQYF. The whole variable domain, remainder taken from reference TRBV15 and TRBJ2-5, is DAMVIQNPRYQVTQFGKPVTLSCSQTLNHNVMYWYQQKSSQAPKLLFHYYDKDFNNEADTPDNFQSRRPNTSFCFLDIRSPGLGDTAMYLCATTTRGETQYFGPGTRLLVL.

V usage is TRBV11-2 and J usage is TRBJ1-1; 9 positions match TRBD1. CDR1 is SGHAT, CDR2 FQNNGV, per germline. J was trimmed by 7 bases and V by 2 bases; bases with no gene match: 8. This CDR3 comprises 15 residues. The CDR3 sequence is CASSLTQGARNEAFF. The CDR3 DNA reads TGTGCCAGCAGCTTAACACAGGGGGCGCGAAATGAAGCTTTCTTT.

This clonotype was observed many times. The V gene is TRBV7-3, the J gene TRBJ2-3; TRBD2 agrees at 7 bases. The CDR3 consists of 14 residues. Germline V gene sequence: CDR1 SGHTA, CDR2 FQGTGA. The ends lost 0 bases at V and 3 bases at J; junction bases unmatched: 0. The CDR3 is CASSLTSGTDTQYF. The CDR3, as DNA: TGTGCCAGCAGCTTAACTAGCGGGACAGATACGCAGTATTTT.

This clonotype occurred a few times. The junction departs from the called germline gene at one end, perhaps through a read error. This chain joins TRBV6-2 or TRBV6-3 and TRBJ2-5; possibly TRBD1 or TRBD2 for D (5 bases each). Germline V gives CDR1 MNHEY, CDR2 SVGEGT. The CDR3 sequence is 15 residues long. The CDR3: CASSRTTRTEETQYF. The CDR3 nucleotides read TGCGCCAGCAGTCGGACAACTAGGACCGAAGAGACCCAGTACTTC.

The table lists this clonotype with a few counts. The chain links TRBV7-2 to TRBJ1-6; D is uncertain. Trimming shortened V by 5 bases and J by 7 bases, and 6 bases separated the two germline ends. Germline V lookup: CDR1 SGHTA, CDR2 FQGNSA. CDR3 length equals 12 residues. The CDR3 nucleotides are TGTGCCAGCAGCGGCAGCAATTCACCCCTCCACTTT. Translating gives CASSGSNSPLHF.

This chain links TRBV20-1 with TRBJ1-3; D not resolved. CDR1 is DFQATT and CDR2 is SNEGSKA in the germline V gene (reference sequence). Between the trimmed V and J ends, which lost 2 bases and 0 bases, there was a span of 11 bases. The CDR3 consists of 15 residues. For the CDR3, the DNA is TGCAGTGCTAGAAAATTCTTAGACTCTGGAAACACCATATATTTT. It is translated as CSARKFLDSGNTIYF.

The chain's CDR3 is CASGSGQPQHF. The CDR3 DNA reads as TGTGCCAGCGGGTCGGGTCAGCCCCAGCATTTT. V and J are TRBV21-1 and TRBJ1-5. TRBV21-1 is marked as a pseudogene. CDR3 length: 11 amino acids.

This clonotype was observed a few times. Here the CDR3 DNA reads TGTGCCACCAGGGAGGGGGGGACCACAGATACGCAGTATTTT. This encodes CATREGGTTDTQYF. This chain uses TRBV7-2 with TRBJ2-3, with a weak D call TRBD2 (7 bases). The germline V gene has CDR1 SGHTA and CDR2 FQGNSA. V lost 10 bases and J 2 bases, leaving 16 bases between the germline ends. This CDR3 is built from 14 residues.

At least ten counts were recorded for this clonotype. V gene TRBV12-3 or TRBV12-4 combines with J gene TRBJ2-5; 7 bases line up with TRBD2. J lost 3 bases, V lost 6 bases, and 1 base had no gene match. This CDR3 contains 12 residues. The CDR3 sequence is CASSGLEETQYF. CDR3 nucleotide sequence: TGTGCCAGCAGCGGACTAGAAGAGACCCAGTACTTC.

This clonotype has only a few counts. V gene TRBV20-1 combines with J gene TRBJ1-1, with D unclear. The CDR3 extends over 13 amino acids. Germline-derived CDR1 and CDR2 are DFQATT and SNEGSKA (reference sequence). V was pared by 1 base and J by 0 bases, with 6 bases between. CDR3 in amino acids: CSARARMNTEAFF. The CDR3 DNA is TGCAGTGCTAGAGCCAGAATGAACACTGAAGCTTTCTTT.

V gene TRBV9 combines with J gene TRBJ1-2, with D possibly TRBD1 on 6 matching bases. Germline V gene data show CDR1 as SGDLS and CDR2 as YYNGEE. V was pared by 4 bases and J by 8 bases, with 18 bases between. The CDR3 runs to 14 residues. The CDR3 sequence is CASSFGQTMRGYTF. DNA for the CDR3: TGTGCCAGCAGCTTTGGACAGACTATGCGCGGCTACACCTTC.

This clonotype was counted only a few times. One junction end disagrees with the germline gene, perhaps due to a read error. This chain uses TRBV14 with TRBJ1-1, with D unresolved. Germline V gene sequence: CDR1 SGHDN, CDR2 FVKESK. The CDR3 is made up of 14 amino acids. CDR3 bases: TGTGCCAGCAGCCGTGGACTCCGGAACGCTGAAGCTTTCTTT. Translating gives CASSRGLRNAEAFF. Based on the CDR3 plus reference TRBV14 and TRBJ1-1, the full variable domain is EAGVTQFPSHSVIEKGQTVTLRCDPISGHDNLYWYRRVMGKEIKFLLHFVKESKQDESGMPNNRFLAERTGGTYSTLKVQPAELEDSGVYFCASSRGLRNAEAFFGQGTRLTVV.

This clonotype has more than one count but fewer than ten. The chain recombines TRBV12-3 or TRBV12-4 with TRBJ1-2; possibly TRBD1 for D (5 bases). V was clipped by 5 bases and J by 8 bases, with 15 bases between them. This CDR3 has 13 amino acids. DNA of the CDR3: TGTGCCAGCAGTCTCGGACAATTATGGGGCTACACCTTC. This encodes CASSLGQLWGYTF.

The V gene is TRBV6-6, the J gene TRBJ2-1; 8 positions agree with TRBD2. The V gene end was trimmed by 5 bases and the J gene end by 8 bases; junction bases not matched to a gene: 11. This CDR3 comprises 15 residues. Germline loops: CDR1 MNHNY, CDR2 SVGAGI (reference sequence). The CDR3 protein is CASSPLERENDEQFF. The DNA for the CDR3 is TGTGCCAGCAGTCCCCTGGAGCGGGAGAATGATGAGCAGTTCTTC.

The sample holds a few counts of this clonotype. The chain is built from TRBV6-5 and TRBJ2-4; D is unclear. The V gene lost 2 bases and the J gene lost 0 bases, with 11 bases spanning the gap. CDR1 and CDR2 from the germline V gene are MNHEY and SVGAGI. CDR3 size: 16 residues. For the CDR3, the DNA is TGTGCCAGCAGTTACGGTTTCGGGCTAGCCAAAAACATTCAGTACTTC. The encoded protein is CASSYGFGLAKNIQYF.